The clone carrying this TCR beta chain was picked up a small number of times. Its cognate antigen is unknown. This sample stems from a study of blood T cells in healthy people across ages. Study results and caveats: When set beside aged donors, long-lived donors presented more naive CD4+ cells and higher diversity.

A second roughly 7 to 11 cycle PCR used barcoded and J-beta primers. Every single cDNA molecule received a tag from a template-switch adaptor with 12 random nucleotides. TCRdb ran MiXCR on the 5' RACE reads and lists one entry per CDR3 protein. Among hundreds of thousands of distinct CDR3 sequences, approximately 67% were seen once, and the ten largest hold about 30%. The TCR sequence derives from a man younger than 40 in good health. Sequenced input: blood.

CDR3 DNA: TGTGCCAGCATACCCGGGACAGGGTTATACAATGAGCAGTTCTTC. Its translation: CASIPGTGLYNEQFF. This chain connects TRBV27 to TRBJ2-1; 9 bases line up with TRBD1. The length of the CDR3 is 15 residues. CDR1 and CDR2 from the germline V gene are MNHEY and SMNVEV (reference sequence). J was trimmed by 4 bases and V by 7 bases; bases with no gene match: 8.